This T cell receptor (beta chain) is drawn from a study of blood T cell repertoires in COVID-19. Study as a whole: COVID-19 samples, acute and convalescent, were from the United States, Italy and Spain. The analysed material was cDNA or gDNA that came from T cells, B-cell-depleted T cells, or PBMCs.

Germline CDR1 reads SGDLS; CDR2 reads YYNGEE. V lost 2 bases and J lost 6; bases outside the gene matches: 6. CDR3 length equals 15 residues. Per the original data handling: Reference gene primer amplification in the assay estimated nucleated cell counts. The protocol was immunoSEQ multiplex PCR, while the TCRdb copy is restricted to in-frame clones and leaves out a portion. The DNA was the basis for D and trimming; V, J and clone size are from that table. Among a few hundred thousand clones listed, 85% to 90% were seen once. This chain joins TRBV9 and TRBJ1-2, with 11 bases fitting TRBD1. Material: peripheral blood. The receptor comes from a man aged 55 to 69 who had recovered from COVID-19. CDR3 coding DNA: TGTGCCAGCAGCGTGAGGGACAGGGGGGTCCATGGCTACACCTTC. Encoded protein: CASSVRDRGVHGYTF.